One sample yielded the 31 T cell receptor beta chains listed below, sequenced in a study of human T cells and chemical hapten exposure. As for time point: patch test 2, 6 weeks after DPC sensitization. Treatment of the sample: therapeutic diphenylcyclopropenone sensitization with weekly scalp DPC. MiXCR, applied by TCRdb to the RACE reads, yields one record per CDR3 protein. The sample carries about 380,000 distinct CDR3 sequences, about 6% recorded once. This specimen was whole blood, taken in connection with sensitization to the hapten diphenylcyclopropenone (DPC). The receptors come from a woman aged 18-29 years with alopecia areata. Some clones in this sample may be carry-over from other donors' samples.

This clonotype was recorded a few times. The rearrangement links TRBV11-1 to TRBJ2-5; 9 bases map to TRBD1. Germline CDR1 is SGHAT and CDR2 is FQDESV (reference sequence). Germline trimming cut 4 bases from V and 1 base from J; bases unmatched to any gene: 4. The CDR3 contains 15 residues. The CDR3 region has the DNA TGTGCCAGCAGCTCAGGGGACAGGGTCCAAGAGACCCAGTACTTC. Residues: CASSSGDRVQETQYF.

The chain links TRBV6-5 to TRBJ2-7, with D maybe TRBD1 (6 bases). V was pared by 5 bases and J by 5 bases, with 19 bases between. Per germline, CDR1 MNHEY and CDR2 SVGAGI. The CDR3 length is 15 residues. CDR3 DNA: TGTGCCAGCAGTCTCAGTGTACAGGGAAGGGACGAGCAGTACTTC. Protein product: CASSLSVQGRDEQYF.

This chain links TRBV7-2 with TRBJ2-5, with TRBD2 matching over 13 bases. The CDR3 loop spans 16 amino acids. Germline values: CDR1 SGHTA, CDR2 FQGNSA. The V and J ends lost 5 bases and 6 bases, in that order; junction bases with no gene match: 9. CDR3 loop: CASSPTSGGAGQTQYF. CDR3 DNA: TGTGCCAGCAGCCCTACTAGCGGGGGGGCCGGTCAGACCCAGTACTTC.

Only a few counts were recorded for this clonotype. One end of the junction does not line up with germline, which may come from a read error. V gene TRBV7-7 combines with J gene TRBJ2-3; D is possibly TRBD2 (5 bases). This CDR3 spans 16 amino acids. CDR1 SSHAT and CDR2 FNYEAQ come from the germline V gene (reference sequence). Here the CDR3 reads CASSPGLSQFTDTQYF. The CDR3 DNA sequence: TGTGCTAGCAGCCCTGGACTTAGCCAATTTACAGATACGCAGTATTTT.

The chain uses TRBV3-1 and TRBJ2-4; 9 bases match TRBD2. The CDR3 spans 18 residues. Germline V lookup: CDR1 LGHDT, CDR2 YNNKEL (reference sequence). With V trimmed by 1 base and J by 1 base, 8 bases remained unmatched. The CDR3 protein is CASSQASGGSIAKNIQYF. The CDR3 coding sequence is TGTGCCAGCAGCCAAGCCAGCGGGGGGTCCATCGCCAAAAACATTCAGTACTTC. The full variable domain, rest sourced from reference TRBV3-1 and TRBJ2-4, is DTAVSQTPKYLVTQMGNDKSIKCEQNLGHDTMYWYKQDSKKFLKIMFSYNNKELIINETVPNRFSPKSPDKAHLNLHINSLELGDSAVYFCASSQASGGSIAKNIQYFGAGTRLSVL.

The rearrangement uses TRBV7-3 and TRBJ2-1, with D tentatively TRBD1 or TRBD2 (7 bases each). Germline V gene lookup returns CDR1 SGHTA and CDR2 FQGTGA. The V and J ends lost 5 bases and 7 bases respectively, with 18 bases between them. The CDR3 runs 15 residues. CDR3 residues: CASSIPGQGGNEQFF. The CDR3 region has the DNA TGTGCCAGCAGCATCCCGGGCCAGGGGGGGAATGAGCAGTTCTTC.

This clonotype was detected many times. The rearrangement joins TRBV5-1 to TRBJ1-1; 7 nucleotides line up with TRBD1. V lost 6 bases to trimming and J lost 7 bases; unmatched junction nucleotides: 6. This CDR3 comprises 12 residues. CDR1 SGHRS and CDR2 YFSETQ come from the germline V gene. The CDR3 protein is CASTRQGSEAFF. CDR3 DNA sequence: TGCGCCAGCACTCGACAGGGAAGTGAAGCTTTCTTT.

In its sample, this clonotype was seen many times. V usage is TRBV4-3 and J usage is TRBJ1-2; tentative D call: TRBD1 (6 bases). V was cut by 3 bases and J by 8 bases, with 25 bases left in between. The CDR3 runs 17 residues. Germline V gene sequence: CDR1 LGHNA, CDR2 YSLEER. The CDR3 DNA reads TGCGCCAGCAGCCACCAAGATCGGGGCGTGGGGGCAGAAGGCTACACCTTC. It is translated as CASSHQDRGVGAEGYTF.

This clonotype was detected a few times. The rearrangement links TRBV4-1 to TRBJ1-1; 8 positions match TRBD1. The junction had 12 bases not matched to a gene; V was cut back by 1 base and J by 5 bases. The CDR3 covers 17 residues. Germline V CDR1 and CDR2: MGHRA, YSYEKL. DNA of the CDR3: TGCGCCAGCAGCCAAGTCGGGTCGTGGCAGGGGGCGACTGAAGCTTTCTTT. It is translated as CASSQVGSWQGATEAFF.

This chain joins TRBV20-1 and TRBJ2-7; 7 bases align to TRBD2. The CDR3 is 16 amino acids. With V trimmed by 4 bases and J by 0 bases, 12 bases remained unmatched. Germline assignment: CDR1 DFQATT and CDR2 SNEGSKA (reference sequence). CDR3 sequence reads: CSANPPWLADSYEQYF. The CDR3 bases are TGCAGTGCTAACCCCCCGTGGCTAGCGGACTCCTACGAGCAGTACTTC.

V and J are TRBV5-4 and TRBJ2-2; tentative D call: TRBD1 (7 bases). This CDR3 contains 16 residues. V was pared by 4 bases and J by 4 bases, with 17 bases between. The germline gives CDR1 SGHNT, CDR2 YYREEE (reference sequence). The CDR3 DNA is TGTGCCAGCAGCCCGTCCCCAGGGGGAGGCACCGGGGAGCTGTTTTTT. Translating it yields CASSPSPGGGTGELFF. Using reference TRBV5-4 and TRBJ2-2 for the parts outside the CDR3, the full variable domain is ETGVTQSPTHLIKTRGQQVTLRCSSQSGHNTVSWYQQALGQGPQFIFQYYREEENGRGNFPPRFSGLQFPNYSSELNVNALELDDSALYLCASSPSPGGGTGELFFGEGSRLTVL.

This clonotype occurred a few times. The chain is built from TRBV25-1 and TRBJ2-3; possible D gene TRBD1, 6 bases. CDR1 and CDR2 (germline): MGHDK, SYGVNS. Trimming shortened V by 7 bases and J by 3 bases, and 14 bases separated the two germline ends. This CDR3 spans 14 amino acids. The CDR3 DNA reads as TGTGCCAGCATCAGGGGTGCCGGGACAGATACGCAGTATTTT. It encodes CASIRGAGTDTQYF.

This clonotype was seen only a few times. The CDR3 DNA reads TGTGCCAGCAGCCAAGATCGAATCGAACAAGCCCATGGCTACACCTTC. Its translation is CASSQDRIEQAHGYTF. The rearrangement joins TRBV3-1 to TRBJ1-2; D gene ambiguous. The V gene lost 0 bases and the J gene lost 6 bases, with 17 bases spanning the gap. Germline V gene lookup returns CDR1 LGHDT and CDR2 YNNKEL (reference sequence). The CDR3 has 16 residues.

This sequence joins TRBV7-9 and TRBJ2-5; TRBD1 or TRBD2 may be the D gene (5 bases each). This CDR3 contains 18 residues. V was shortened by 6 bases and J by 5 bases, with 28 bases between the two germline ends. The germline V gene has CDR1 SEHNR and CDR2 FQNEAQ (reference sequence). The CDR3 loop is CASSFPAGGAGAAETQYF. The CDR3 region has the DNA TGTGCCAGCAGTTTTCCCGCTGGGGGTGCCGGCGCGGCGGAGACCCAGTACTTC.

There are many counts of this clonotype. The chain is built from TRBV11-2 and TRBJ2-3; D call uncertain. Germline CDR1 SGHAT, CDR2 FQNNGV. The CDR3 contains 14 residues. V was clipped by 3 bases and J by 7 bases, with 14 bases between them. CDR3 region: CASSLGLEGNTQYF. The CDR3 DNA follows: TGTGCCAGCAGCTTGGGCCTAGAAGGAAATACGCAGTATTTT.

The genes are TRBV5-4 and TRBJ2-1, with 8 positions matching TRBD2. Trimming cost V 0 bases and J 4 bases; bases outside gene matches: 9. Germline V gives CDR1 SGHNT, CDR2 YYREEE (reference sequence). The CDR3 spans 17 residues. The CDR3 DNA is TGTGCCAGCAGCTTGGCGACGAGGCGGGGGGTTTACAATGAGCAGTTCTTC. It yields the protein CASSLATRRGVYNEQFF.

This clonotype has a handful of counts. The chain employs TRBV12-3 or TRBV12-4 and TRBJ1-5; 7 bases match TRBD1. The CDR3 consists of 14 residues. The trim removed 2 bases at V and 5 bases at J, leaving 3 bases unmatched. This chain's CDR3 is CASSLWDRDQPQHF. Written as DNA, the CDR3 is TGTGCCAGCAGTTTATGGGACAGAGATCAGCCCCAGCATTTT.

This clonotype has a handful of counts. This chain links TRBV6-2 or TRBV6-3 with TRBJ2-3; the match to TRBD2 covers 7 bases. J gave up 2 bases and V 2 bases, and 10 bases lay outside the gene matches. CDR3 size: 17 residues. Per germline, CDR1 MNHEY and CDR2 SVGEGT. CDR3 nucleotides: TGTGCCAGCAGTTACCCCGTTATAGCGGGCCTCACAGATACGCAGTATTTT. It is translated as CASSYPVIAGLTDTQYF.

This clonotype has only a few counts. V gene TRBV25-1 combines with J gene TRBJ2-1; maybe TRBD1 (7 bases). The V and J ends lost 6 bases and 7 bases respectively, with 16 bases between them. There are 14 residues in the CDR3. CDR1 is MGHDK, CDR2 SYGVNS, per germline. CDR3 sequence: CASRRGARGNEQFF. CDR3 DNA sequence: TGTGCCAGCAGAAGGGGGGCCAGGGGGAATGAGCAGTTCTTC.

The rearrangement uses TRBV28 and TRBJ2-1; tentatively, D is TRBD1 (6 bases). CDR3 size: 19 residues. V gave up 2 bases and J gave up 4 bases, with 24 bases separating them. CDR1 and CDR2 (germline): MDHEN, SYDVKM. The CDR3 is CASSLLSPGAGNPYNEQFF. CDR3 coding DNA: TGTGCCAGCAGTTTACTTTCCCCAGGGGCTGGAAACCCTTACAATGAGCAGTTCTTC.

This clonotype was seen more than once but under ten times. The chain employs TRBV28 and TRBJ2-7; weak D call: TRBD2 (7 bases). Trimming left V 10 bases short and J 5 bases short, with 18 bases between. The CDR3 totals 13 residues. Germline lookup yields CDR1 MDHEN and CDR2 SYDVKM. The chain's CDR3 is CATMEGGRDEQYF. The CDR3 DNA reads TGTGCCACCATGGAGGGGGGGAGGGACGAGCAGTACTTC. Based on the CDR3 plus reference TRBV28 and TRBJ2-7, the full variable domain is DVKVTQSSRYLVKRTGEKVFLECVQDMDHENMFWYRQDPGLGLRLIYFSYDVKMKEKGDIPEGYSVSREKKERFSLILESASTNQTSMYLCATMEGGRDEQYFGPGTRLTVT.

The rearrangement joins TRBV28 to TRBJ2-3, with D possibly being TRBD2 (5 bases). There are 15 residues in the CDR3. Trimming removed 3 bases at V and 1 base at J, with 11 bases between. Germline CDR1 reads MDHEN; CDR2 reads SYDVKM. The CDR3 loop is CASSFALAGTDTQYF. CDR3 nucleotides: TGTGCCAGCAGTTTTGCGCTAGCTGGCACAGATACGCAGTATTTT.

This clonotype has only a few counts. The V and J genes are TRBV29-1 and TRBJ1-3; 7 positions match TRBD1. Germline V gene lookup returns CDR1 SQVTM and CDR2 ANQGSEA. The CDR3 has 14 amino acids. J gave up 2 bases and V 4 bases, and 5 bases lay outside the gene matches. Here the CDR3 DNA reads TGCAGCGTTGCACAGGGGACTACTGGAAACACCATATATTTT. Protein: CSVAQGTTGNTIYF.

The CDR3: CASSANRQGNTGELFF. DNA of the CDR3: TGTGCCAGCAGCGCAAACCGACAGGGTAACACCGGGGAGCTGTTTTTT. V and J are TRBV9 and TRBJ2-2, with 7 positions matching TRBD1. Germline trimming cut 3 bases from V and 2 bases from J; bases unmatched to any gene: 7. The CDR3 covers 16 residues. Germline V gene lookup returns CDR1 SGDLS and CDR2 YYNGEE.

CDR3 region: CSMGDSNTGELFF. CDR3 nucleotide sequence: TGCAGTATGGGAGATTCGAACACCGGGGAGCTGTTTTTT. The chain carries TRBV20-1 and TRBJ2-2; D perhaps matches TRBD2 (5 bases). Germline V gene sequence: CDR1 DFQATT, CDR2 SNEGSKA (reference sequence). V was cut by 8 bases and J by 0 bases, with 10 bases left in between. This CDR3 has 13 residues.

This clonotype has ten or more counts. The rearrangement uses TRBV2 and TRBJ1-1; 11 bases are shared with TRBD1. Unmatched junction bases numbered 1, after V lost 6 bases and J lost 4 bases. This CDR3 has 13 amino acids. Looked up from germline, CDR1 is SNHLY and CDR2 is FYNNEI. This CDR3 reads CASRGQGATEAFF. CDR3 nucleotides: TGTGCCAGCAGAGGACAGGGGGCCACTGAAGCTTTCTTT.

A few counts support this clonotype. This chain links TRBV9 with TRBJ2-3; D unclear. CDR1 and CDR2 (germline): SGDLS, YYNGEE. The CDR3 loop spans 15 amino acids. The ends were cut back, 1 base at V and 3 bases at J, with 12 bases in the middle. The CDR3 protein is CASSVQDFRTDTQYF. The DNA of the CDR3 is TGTGCCAGCAGCGTACAGGATTTTCGAACAGATACGCAGTATTTT.

This clonotype showed up just a few times. J is TRBJ2-3 and V is TRBV7-6, with TRBD2 identical over 11 bases. V was clipped by 6 bases and J by 15 bases; unmatched bases: 14. From germline, CDR1 is SGHVS and CDR2 FNYEAQ. This CDR3 comprises 14 residues. CDR3 DNA: TGTGCCAGCAGGAACCAACTAGCGGGGGAGATGGACTATTTT. Translating it yields CASRNQLAGEMDYF.

This clonotype has ten or more counts. This chain links TRBV12-3 or TRBV12-4 with TRBJ1-1; D uncertain. Between the trimmed V and J ends, which lost 4 bases and 8 bases, there was a span of 20 bases. CDR3 length: 15 amino acids. CDR3 in DNA: TGTGCCAGCAGTTCCTCTTCACAGCTTATCACCGAAGCTTTCTTT. Translating it yields CASSSSSQLITEAFF.

The CDR3 region has the DNA TGTGCCAGCAGCCAAGGGTTACTCGGGGGGCGGCTGTACTTC. This sequence encodes CASSQGLLGGRLYF. The rearrangement uses TRBV14 and TRBJ2-7, with D perhaps TRBD2 (7 bases). The CDR3 spans 14 residues. Deletions cut 1 base from V and 12 bases from J, with 19 bases between. CDR1 is SGHDN and CDR2 is FVKESK in the germline V gene.

The chain joins TRBV3-1 to TRBJ2-1; 8 bases are a match to TRBD2. The CDR3 is 15 residues long. J lost 8 bases, V lost 1 base, and 7 bases had no gene match. Germline lookup yields CDR1 LGHDT and CDR2 YNNKEL (reference sequence). In nucleotides, the CDR3 is TGTGCCAGCAGCCAAGTTAGCGGGGCGCTGGATGAGCAGTTCTTC. Amino acids: CASSQVSGALDEQFF.